Listed below are T cell receptor beta chains from one sample, sequenced in a study of T cell responses to AZD1222 COVID-19 vaccine. Produced via immunoSEQ multiplex PCR; TCRdb's table is partial and in-frame only. The sample has 150,000 or so clones; 90% to 95% are singletons. The source material was peripheral blood, sampled on day 0 of AZD1222 vaccination. Source of these receptors: an adult in good health. The CDR3 runs from the conserved cysteine through the conserved F or W. A D gene is named only where the DNA matches it firmly. Some rows have no size entry. The others give once, few or many, or a class for an expanded clone.

CDR3 DNA: TGTGCCAGCAGTTACTCCGGGACCTACAATGAGCAGTTCTTC
CDR3 protein: CASSYSGTYNEQFF
V gene: TRBV6-2/TRBV6-3
J gene: TRBJ2-1
CDR3 length: 14
clone size: few
D gene: .

CDR3 DNA: TGTGCCAGCAGCGGCACAGGGGGTTCTGGCTACACCTTC
CDR3 protein: CASSGTGGSGYTF
V gene: TRBV6-5
J gene: TRBJ1-2
CDR3 length: 13
clone size: once
D gene: TRBD1

CDR3 DNA: TGCGCCAGCAGCTTGGAAGACAGACAACATTCACCCCTCCACTTT
CDR3 protein: CASSLEDRQHSPLHF
V gene: TRBV5-1
J gene: TRBJ1-6
CDR3 length: 15
clone size: .
D gene: .

CDR3 DNA: TGTGCCAGCAGTTTAGGTTGGGGTAGCAATCAGCCCCAGCATTTT
CDR3 protein: CASSLGWGSNQPQHF
V gene: TRBV28
J gene: TRBJ1-5
CDR3 length: 15
clone size: .
D gene: .

CDR3 DNA: TGTGCCAGTAGTATAAACAGGGGGAACCGAGAGACCCAGTACTTC
CDR3 protein: CASSINRGNRETQYF
V gene: TRBV19
J gene: TRBJ2-5
CDR3 length: 15
clone size: .
D gene: TRBD1

CDR3 DNA: TGCGCCAGCAGTGAAGGGACAGGACAGAACACTGAAGCTTTCTTT
CDR3 protein: CASSEGTGQNTEAFF
V gene: TRBV10-2
J gene: TRBJ1-1
CDR3 length: 15
clone size: .
D gene: TRBD1

CDR3 DNA: TGTGCCAGCAGCTTAGCCCCTCTGGGGAGAGAAGCTTTCTTT
CDR3 protein: CASSLAPLGREAFF
V gene: TRBV7-2
J gene: TRBJ1-1
CDR3 length: 14
clone size: .
D gene: .

CDR3 DNA: TGTGCCAGCCGGACAGCTAACAATCAGCCCCAGCATTTT
CDR3 protein: CASRTANNQPQHF
V gene: TRBV28
J gene: TRBJ1-5
CDR3 length: 13
clone size: .
D gene: .

CDR3 DNA: TGCGCCAGCAGCTCCTCAGTCCGGGACAGGGAAGCTTTCTTT
CDR3 protein: CASSSSVRDREAFF
V gene: TRBV5-1
J gene: TRBJ1-1
CDR3 length: 14
clone size: .
D gene: TRBD1

CDR3 DNA: TGCGCCAGCAGTGAGTCGCCTAACTATGGCTACACCTTC
CDR3 protein: CASSESPNYGYTF
V gene: TRBV10-1
J gene: TRBJ1-2
CDR3 length: 13
clone size: .
D gene: .

CDR3 DNA: TGTGCCAGCTCACTGGGACAGGGGGCTTTGAACACTGAAGCTTTCTTT
CDR3 protein: CASSLGQGALNTEAFF
V gene: TRBV18
J gene: TRBJ1-1
CDR3 length: 16
clone size: .
D gene: TRBD1

CDR3 DNA: TGTGCCAGCAGCCCCCCGGGGCAGCCCCAGCATTTT
CDR3 protein: CASSPPGQPQHF
V gene: TRBV7-9
J gene: TRBJ1-5
CDR3 length: 12
clone size: .
D gene: .

CDR3 DNA: TGTGCCAGCAGCGTAGAGGCGGGCCGGCACAATGAGCAGTTCTTC
CDR3 protein: CASSVEAGRHNEQFF
V gene: TRBV9
J gene: TRBJ2-1
CDR3 length: 15
clone size: .
D gene: .

CDR3 DNA: TGTGCCAGCAGCGTAGGGGACATTCCTTCCTACGAGCAGTACTTC
CDR3 protein: CASSVGDIPSYEQYF
V gene: TRBV9
J gene: TRBJ2-7
CDR3 length: 15
clone size: .
D gene: .

CDR3 DNA: TGTGCCAGCAGTTTAAAAGGGGAGGGCTACGAGCAGTACTTC
CDR3 protein: CASSLKGEGYEQYF
V gene: TRBV27
J gene: TRBJ2-7
CDR3 length: 14
clone size: .
D gene: TRBD2

CDR3 DNA: TGTGCCAGCAGCTTGTCAGGGTCCACTTACGAGCAGTACTTC
CDR3 protein: CASSLSGSTYEQYF
V gene: TRBV7-3
J gene: TRBJ2-7
CDR3 length: 14
clone size: .
D gene: .

CDR3 DNA: TGTGCCAGTAGTACCCGGACAAGAGCCACCGATACGCAGTATTTT
CDR3 protein: CASSTRTRATDTQYF
V gene: TRBV19
J gene: TRBJ2-3
CDR3 length: 15
clone size: .
D gene: .

CDR3 DNA: TGTGCCAGCAGTGCGACAGGGACAGATGACTATGGCTACACCTTC
CDR3 protein: CASSATGTDDYGYTF
V gene: TRBV25-1
J gene: TRBJ1-2
CDR3 length: 15
clone size: .
D gene: TRBD1

CDR3 DNA: TGCAGTGCTAGTGTAGGGACCGAGCAGTACTTC
CDR3 protein: CSASVGTEQYF
V gene: TRBV20-1
J gene: TRBJ2-7
CDR3 length: 11
clone size: .
D gene: .

CDR3 DNA: TGTGCCAGCAGCCCCCAGGTAGCGGTTCCCTCCTACAATGAGCAGTTCTTC
CDR3 protein: CASSPQVAVPSYNEQFF
V gene: TRBV7-9
J gene: TRBJ2-1
CDR3 length: 17
clone size: once
D gene: .

CDR3 DNA: TGTGCCAGCAGGGGGGTGGTGCAGTACTTC
CDR3 protein: CASRGVVQYF
V gene: TRBV2
J gene: TRBJ2-7
CDR3 length: 10
clone size: .
D gene: .

CDR3 DNA: TGTGCCAGTAGCATGTGGACAGGGCCTAATGAAAAACTGTTTTTT
CDR3 protein: CASSMWTGPNEKLFF
V gene: TRBV19
J gene: TRBJ1-4
CDR3 length: 15
clone size: .
D gene: TRBD1

CDR3 DNA: TGTGCCAGCAGCCCCGGACAGGGGGCTGTCTATGAGCAGTTCTTC
CDR3 protein: CASSPGQGAVYEQFF
V gene: TRBV5-4
J gene: TRBJ2-1
CDR3 length: 15
clone size: .
D gene: TRBD1

CDR3 DNA: TGTGCCAGCAGTTTATACAGGGGAAACTATGGCTACACCTTC
CDR3 protein: CASSLYRGNYGYTF
V gene: TRBV28
J gene: TRBJ1-2
CDR3 length: 14
clone size: .
D gene: TRBD1

CDR3 DNA: TGTGCCAGCAGGCCGGACAGGGTGAATGAAAAACTGTTTTTT
CDR3 protein: CASRPDRVNEKLFF
V gene: TRBV2
J gene: TRBJ1-4
CDR3 length: 14
clone size: .
D gene: TRBD1

CDR3 DNA: TGTGCCAGCAGTGAGCTAGCGGGAGGGTACAATGAGCAGTTCTTC
CDR3 protein: CASSELAGGYNEQFF
V gene: TRBV6-1
J gene: TRBJ2-1
CDR3 length: 15
clone size: .
D gene: TRBD2

CDR3 DNA: TGTGCCAGCAGCTGGCCGGGGCGAGCTGAAGCTTTCTTT
CDR3 protein: CASSWPGRAEAFF
V gene: TRBV7-9
J gene: TRBJ1-1
CDR3 length: 13
clone size: once
D gene: .

CDR3 DNA: TGTGCCAGCAGTGATCCTACAGCCTCCAATGAGCAGTTCTTC
CDR3 protein: CASSDPTASNEQFF
V gene: TRBV25-1
J gene: TRBJ2-1
CDR3 length: 14
clone size: once
D gene: .

CDR3 DNA: TGTGCCAGCAGCCTAAGGACTAGCGGGCTTTACGAGCAGTACTTC
CDR3 protein: CASSLRTSGLYEQYF
V gene: TRBV5-6
J gene: TRBJ2-7
CDR3 length: 15
clone size: .
D gene: TRBD2

CDR3 DNA: TGCGCCAGCAGCCCACGCAGCGGCACAGATACGCAGTATTTT
CDR3 protein: CASSPRSGTDTQYF
V gene: TRBV5-1
J gene: TRBJ2-3
CDR3 length: 14
clone size: .
D gene: .

CDR3 DNA: TGTGCCAGCAGCTTAGATGAGAATGGCTACACCTTC
CDR3 protein: CASSLDENGYTF
V gene: TRBV11-3
J gene: TRBJ1-2
CDR3 length: 12
clone size: once
D gene: .

CDR3 DNA: TGTGCCAGCAGATCAACCCACCCAGGGACCAACTATGGCTACACCTTC
CDR3 protein: CASRSTHPGTNYGYTF
V gene: TRBV25-1
J gene: TRBJ1-2
CDR3 length: 16
clone size: few
D gene: .

CDR3 DNA: TGTGCCAGTAGGTATAGCAATCAGCCCCAGCATTTT
CDR3 protein: CASRYSNQPQHF
V gene: TRBV19
J gene: TRBJ1-5
CDR3 length: 12
clone size: .
D gene: .

CDR3 DNA: TGCAGTGCTAGTGGTGCGGGGGGCTCGAGCTCCTACAATGAGCAGTTCTTC
CDR3 protein: CSASGAGGSSSYNEQFF
V gene: TRBV20-1
J gene: TRBJ2-1
CDR3 length: 17
clone size: medium-sized
D gene: TRBD2

CDR3 DNA: TGTGCCAGCAGCGCCAGGACAGGGAATCAGCCCCAGCATTTT
CDR3 protein: CASSARTGNQPQHF
V gene: TRBV7-2
J gene: TRBJ1-5
CDR3 length: 14
clone size: .
D gene: TRBD1

CDR3 DNA: TGTGCCAGCAGTTACTCTGGGACAGGGGACGACAATGAGCAGTTCTTC
CDR3 protein: CASSYSGTGDDNEQFF
V gene: TRBV6-5
J gene: TRBJ2-1
CDR3 length: 16
clone size: .
D gene: TRBD1

CDR3 DNA: TGTGCCAGCAGCTTGGGGGCGGAGGTCCGATCGTATGGCTACACCTTC
CDR3 protein: CASSLGAEVRSYGYTF
V gene: TRBV5-8
J gene: TRBJ1-2
CDR3 length: 16
clone size: .
D gene: .

CDR3 DNA: TGTGCCTGGAGGTCATCGACATTCATGAACACTGAAGCTTTCTTT
CDR3 protein: CAWRSSTFMNTEAFF
V gene: TRBV30
J gene: TRBJ1-1
CDR3 length: 15
clone size: .
D gene: .

CDR3 DNA: TGTGCCAGCAGCCCTAATACCGGGACATTCCGGACCCTCCGATTT
CDR3 protein: CASSPNTGTFRTLRF
V gene: TRBV3-1/TRBV3-2
J gene: TRBJ1-3
CDR3 length: 15
clone size: .
D gene: .

CDR3 DNA: TGTGCCAGCTCACCGGGACGGGAAACCTATGGCTACACCTTC
CDR3 protein: CASSPGRETYGYTF
V gene: TRBV18
J gene: TRBJ1-2
CDR3 length: 14
clone size: .
D gene: .

CDR3 DNA: TGCGCCAGCAGTGAGTCAGTAGGTGCGAACACCGGGGAGCTGTTTTTT
CDR3 protein: CASSESVGANTGELFF
V gene: TRBV10-1
J gene: TRBJ2-2
CDR3 length: 16
clone size: .
D gene: .

CDR3 DNA: TGCGCCAGCAGCACGGGACTAGCGGGAGCCCGTTGGTTGAAGCAGTTCTTC
CDR3 protein: CASSTGLAGARWLKQFF
V gene: TRBV5-1
J gene: TRBJ2-1
CDR3 length: 17
clone size: .
D gene: TRBD2

CDR3 DNA: TGTGCCAGCAGTTTATCAGGGGCCGAGCAGTACTTC
CDR3 protein: CASSLSGAEQYF
V gene: TRBV27
J gene: TRBJ2-7
CDR3 length: 12
clone size: .
D gene: .

CDR3 DNA: TGTGCCACCACGGGGAATGAGCAGTTCTTC
CDR3 protein: CATTGNEQFF
V gene: TRBV19
J gene: TRBJ2-1
CDR3 length: 10
clone size: .
D gene: .

CDR3 DNA: TGTGCCAGCAGTTGGACAGGGGAGGATCAGCCCCAGCATTTT
CDR3 protein: CASSWTGEDQPQHF
V gene: TRBV6-5
J gene: TRBJ1-5
CDR3 length: 14
clone size: .
D gene: TRBD1